The clone carrying this TCR beta chain was counted a few times. The V segment lost 5 bases and the J segment 2 bases; nucleotides outside the gene matches: 10. Germline V gives CDR1 MNHEY, CDR2 SMNVEV (reference sequence). This CDR3 comprises 16 residues. Using immunoSEQ multiplex PCR, the repertoire was profiled, and TCRdb retains in-frame clones only, with some absent. The sample lists some 320,000 clones; 90% were seen once. Residents of over 20 US areas, aged 18 to 89 years, made up the participants. Recovered status in Cohort 3 required two negative PCRs, clearance, or symptom resolution. The data were taken from a study of blood T cell repertoires in COVID-19. Looking at the study overall: PBMCs, B-cell-depleted T cells, or T cells were the source of the cDNA or gDNA that made up the material.

Sequencing was done on a sample of PBMCs or T cells enriched from blood (not recorded which). The V and J genes are TRBV27 and TRBJ2-7; 9 nucleotides align to TRBD1. This TCR was recovered from a man in his 60s who had recovered from COVID-19. CDR3 DNA: TGTGCCAGCAGTCTATACCCGGGACAGGGCACCTACGAGCAGTACTTC. Its translation is CASSLYPGQGTYEQYF.